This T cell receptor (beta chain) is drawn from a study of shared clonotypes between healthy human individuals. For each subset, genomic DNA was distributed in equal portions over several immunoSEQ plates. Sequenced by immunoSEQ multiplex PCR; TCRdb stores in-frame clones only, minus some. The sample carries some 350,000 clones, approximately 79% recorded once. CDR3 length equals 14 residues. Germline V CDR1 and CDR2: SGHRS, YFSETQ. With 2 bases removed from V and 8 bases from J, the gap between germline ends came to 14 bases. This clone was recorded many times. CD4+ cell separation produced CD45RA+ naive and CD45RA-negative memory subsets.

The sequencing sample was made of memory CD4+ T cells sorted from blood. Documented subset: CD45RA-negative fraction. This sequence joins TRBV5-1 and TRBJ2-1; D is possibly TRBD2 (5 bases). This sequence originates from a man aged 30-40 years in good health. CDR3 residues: CASSFGLASDEQFF. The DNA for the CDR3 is TGCGCCAGCAGCTTTGGTCTAGCTTCCGATGAGCAGTTCTTC. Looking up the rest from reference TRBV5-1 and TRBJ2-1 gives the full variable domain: KAGVTQTPRYLIKTRGQQVTLSCSPISGHRSVSWYQQTPGQGLQFLFEYFSETQRNKGNFPGRFSGRQFSNSRSEMNVSTLELGDSALYLCASSFGLASDEQFFGPGTRLTVL.